This T cell receptor beta chain was identified during a study of shared T cell receptors in the human thymus. This clone appeared once. V was cut by 5 bases and J by 3 bases, with 17 bases left in between. Germline V gives CDR1 GTSNPN, CDR2 SVGIG (reference sequence). The CDR3 runs 15 residues. Using immunoSEQ multiplex PCR, the repertoire was profiled, and TCRdb retains in-frame clones only, with some absent. The table has about 500,000 clones, about four fifths seen once. The same data also contributed to another study, on human thymus T cells. As that report states: Resections obtained during corrective heart surgery supplied the thymus tissue.

The source of this sequence is a boy younger than two with a congenital heart defect. The specimen sequenced was thymocytes. This chain uses TRBV30 with TRBJ2-1; D possibly corresponds to TRBD1 (5 bases). Written as DNA, the CDR3 is TGTGCCTGGGTACAAGAGGACACATTCTACAATGAGCAGTTCTTC. This translates into CAWVQEDTFYNEQFF.